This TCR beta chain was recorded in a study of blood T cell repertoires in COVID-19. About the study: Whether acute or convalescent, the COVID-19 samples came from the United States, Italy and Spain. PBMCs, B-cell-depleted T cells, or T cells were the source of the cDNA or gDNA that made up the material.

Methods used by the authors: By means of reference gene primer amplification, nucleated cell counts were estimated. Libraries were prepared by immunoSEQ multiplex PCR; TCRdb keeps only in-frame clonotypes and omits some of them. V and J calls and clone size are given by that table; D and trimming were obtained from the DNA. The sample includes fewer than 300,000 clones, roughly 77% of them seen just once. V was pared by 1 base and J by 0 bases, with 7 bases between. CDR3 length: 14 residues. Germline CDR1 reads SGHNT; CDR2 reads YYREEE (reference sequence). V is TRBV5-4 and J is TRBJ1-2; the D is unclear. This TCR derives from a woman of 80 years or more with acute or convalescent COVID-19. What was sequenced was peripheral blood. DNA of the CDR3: TGTGCCAGCAGCTTGAGCTTAGCTAACTATGGCTACACCTTC. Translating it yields CASSLSLANYGYTF.